This T cell receptor beta chain was observed in a study of blood T cell repertoires in COVID-19. Study as a whole: Both acute and convalescent COVID-19 samples were obtained from the United States, Italy and Spain. Sources were T cells, B-cell-depleted T cells, or PBMCs; the material itself was cDNA or gDNA.

Clones were sequenced by immunoSEQ multiplex PCR, and TCRdb holds only the in-frame ones, with some missing. The sample lists 55,000 to 75,000 clones; around 70% were seen once. This CDR3 region has 16 residues. Trimming cost V 1 base and J 0 bases, with 9 bases left between them. Germline V gene sequence: CDR1 SGHNT, CDR2 YENEEA. The chain couples TRBV11-3 to TRBJ1-4; D is undetermined. Sequencing was carried out using peripheral blood. The sequence came from a woman aged 70 to 79 with COVID-19, enrolled during active disease. The CDR3 here is CASSLGTEATNEKLFF. The DNA for the CDR3 is TGTGCCAGCAGCTTAGGGACGGAGGCAACTAATGAAAAACTGTTTTTT.